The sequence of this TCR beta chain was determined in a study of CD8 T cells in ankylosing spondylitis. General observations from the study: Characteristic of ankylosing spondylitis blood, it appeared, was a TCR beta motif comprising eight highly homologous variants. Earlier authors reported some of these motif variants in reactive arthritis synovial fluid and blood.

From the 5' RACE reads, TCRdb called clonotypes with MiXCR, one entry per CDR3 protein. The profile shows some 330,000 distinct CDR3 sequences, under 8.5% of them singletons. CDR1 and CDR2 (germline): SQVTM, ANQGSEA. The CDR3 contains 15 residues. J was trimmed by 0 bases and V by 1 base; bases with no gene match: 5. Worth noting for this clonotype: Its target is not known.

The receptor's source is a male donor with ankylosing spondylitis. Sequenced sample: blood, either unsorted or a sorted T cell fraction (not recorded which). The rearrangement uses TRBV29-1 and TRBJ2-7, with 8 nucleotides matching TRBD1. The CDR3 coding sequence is TGCAGCGTTGAAGGGGGACAGGCGGCCTCCTACGAGCAGTACTTC. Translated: CSVEGGQAASYEQYF.